The 5 T cell receptor beta chains given below trace back to one sample, sequenced in a study of spatial heterogeneity in lung cancer. MiXCR, run by TCRdb on the 5' RACE reads, gives a single entry per CDR3 protein. Here the sample spans around 10,000 distinct CDR3 sequences, roughly 3.9% being singletons. As for time point: blood taken at disease recurrence. Sequencing was performed on whole RNA extracted from tumor and nontumor lung tissue, or from frozen PBMC, and the material was left unsorted. Source: PBMCs, taken at recurrence. These receptors were collected from a female donor with early-stage non-small cell lung cancer.

In its sample, this clonotype was seen many times. This beta chain is an unintended read in a library built for alpha chains; its size means little. The chain recombines TRBV28 with TRBJ2-7; perhaps TRBD2 as D (6 bases). CDR1 and CDR2 (germline): MDHEN, SYDVKM. V was trimmed by 6 bases and J by 0 bases, leaving 15 bases between them. The CDR3 runs to 15 residues. The CDR3, as DNA: TGTGCCAGCAGCGGACCCGGGGGAACCTCCTACGAGCAGTACTTC. Encoded protein: CASSGPGGTSYEQYF.

Ten or more counts support this clonotype. The library was built for alpha chains, so this beta chain is an off-target read and its size means little. The chain combines TRBV10-3 with TRBJ2-7, with TRBD2 identical over 9 bases. The CDR3 runs to 16 residues. The ends lost 0 bases at V and 6 bases at J; junction bases unmatched: 9. CDR1 and CDR2 (germline): ENHRY, SYGVKD. In DNA, the CDR3 is TGTGCCATCAGTGAGTCCGTTGGCGGGGGGGCCCGCGAGCAGTACTTC. It codes for CAISESVGGGAREQYF.

This clonotype has at least ten counts. This beta chain appears as a stray read in a library generated for alpha chains; its size is not informative. The chain carries TRBV4-2 and TRBJ1-4; 7 nucleotides agree with TRBD1. The length of the CDR3 is 16 residues. CDR1 and CDR2 from the germline V gene are LGHNA and YNFKEQ. V gave up 0 bases and J gave up 4 bases; unmatched junction bases: 5. The CDR3 is CASSQEWGQINEKLFF. CDR3 in DNA: TGTGCCAGCAGCCAAGAGTGGGGACAGATTAATGAAAAACTGTTTTTT.

This clonotype was counted ten times or more. This beta chain was picked up by a library intended for alpha chains and is off target, so its count carries little meaning. The chain uses TRBV20-1 and TRBJ2-7; 7 bases map to TRBD1. CDR3 length: 17 residues. Per germline, CDR1 DFQATT and CDR2 SNEGSKA (reference sequence). J lost 2 bases, V lost 0 bases, and 13 bases had no gene match. The CDR3: CSARDPDRGQRPYEQYF. The CDR3 region has the DNA TGCAGTGCTAGAGATCCGGACCGGGGACAGCGACCCTACGAGCAGTACTTC.

This clonotype was seen many times. The size of this beta chain means little, since it is a stray read in a library made for alpha chains. The chain recombines TRBV5-1 with TRBJ2-5; 9 positions match TRBD2. CDR1 and CDR2 from the germline V gene are SGHRS and YFSETQ. The CDR3 length is 16 residues. The ends lost 1 base at V and 4 bases at J; junction bases unmatched: 8. DNA of the CDR3: TGCGCCAGCAGCTTGACTGGCGGGGGGGCAAGAGAGACCCAGTACTTC. It is translated as CASSLTGGGARETQYF.